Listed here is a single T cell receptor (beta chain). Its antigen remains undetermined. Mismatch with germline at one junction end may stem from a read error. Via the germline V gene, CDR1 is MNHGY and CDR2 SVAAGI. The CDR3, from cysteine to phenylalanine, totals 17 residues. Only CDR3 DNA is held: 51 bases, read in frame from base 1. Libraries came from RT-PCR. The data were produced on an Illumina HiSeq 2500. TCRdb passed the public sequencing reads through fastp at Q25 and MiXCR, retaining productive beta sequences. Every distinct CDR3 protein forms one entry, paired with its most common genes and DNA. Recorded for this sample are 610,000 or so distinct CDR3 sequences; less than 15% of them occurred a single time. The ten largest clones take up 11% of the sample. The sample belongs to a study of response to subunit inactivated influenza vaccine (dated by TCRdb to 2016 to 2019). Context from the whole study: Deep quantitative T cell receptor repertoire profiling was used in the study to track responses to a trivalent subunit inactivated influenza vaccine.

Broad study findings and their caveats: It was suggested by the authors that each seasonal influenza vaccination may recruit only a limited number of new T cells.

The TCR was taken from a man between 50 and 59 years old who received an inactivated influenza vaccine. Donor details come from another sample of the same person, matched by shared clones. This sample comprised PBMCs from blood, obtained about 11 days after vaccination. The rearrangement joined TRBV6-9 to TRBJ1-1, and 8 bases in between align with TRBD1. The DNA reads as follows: TGTGCCAGCAGCTATTGGAAAACGGGACAGGTGAACACTGAAGCTTTCTTT. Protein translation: CASSYWKTGQVNTEAFF.